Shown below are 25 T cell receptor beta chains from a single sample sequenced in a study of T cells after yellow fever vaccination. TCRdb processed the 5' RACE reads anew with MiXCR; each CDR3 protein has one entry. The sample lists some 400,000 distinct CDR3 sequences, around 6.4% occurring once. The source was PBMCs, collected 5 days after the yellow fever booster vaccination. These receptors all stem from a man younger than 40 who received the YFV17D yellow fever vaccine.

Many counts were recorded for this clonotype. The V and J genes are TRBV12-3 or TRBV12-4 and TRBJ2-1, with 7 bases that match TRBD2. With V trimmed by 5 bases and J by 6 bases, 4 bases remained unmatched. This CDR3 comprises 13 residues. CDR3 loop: CASSRDYPNEQFF. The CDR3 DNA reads TGTGCCAGCAGTAGGGACTACCCCAATGAGCAGTTCTTC.

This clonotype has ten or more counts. The DNA for the CDR3 is TGTGCCAGCAGTTACAGGGGGCAGTACGAGCAGTACTTC. Amino acids: CASSYRGQYEQYF. The chain combines TRBV27 with TRBJ2-7; TRBD1 agrees at 9 bases. The CDR3 has 13 residues. V was pared by 4 bases and J by 4 bases, with 2 bases of the junction left unmatched. Germline V CDR1 and CDR2: MNHEY, SMNVEV (reference sequence).

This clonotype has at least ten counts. CDR3 region: CASRSSPSQQFF. As DNA, the CDR3 is TGTGCCAGCAGGTCATCTCCGAGCCAGCAGTTCTTC. This chain links TRBV6-5 with TRBJ2-1, with D unresolved. Trimming took off 6 bases at V and 11 bases at J, with 14 bases between the two ends. Germline V gene lookup returns CDR1 MNHEY and CDR2 SVGAGI. CDR3 length: 12 amino acids.

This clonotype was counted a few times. The CDR3 sequence is CASSRQGWETQYF. The CDR3 DNA sequence: TGTGCCAGCAGTCGGCAGGGATGGGAGACCCAGTACTTC. This chain joins TRBV2 and TRBJ2-5, with D possibly matching TRBD1 (5 bases). V lost 5 bases and J lost 5, with 12 bases in between. This CDR3 region has 13 residues. Germline V gene lookup returns CDR1 SNHLY and CDR2 FYNNEI.

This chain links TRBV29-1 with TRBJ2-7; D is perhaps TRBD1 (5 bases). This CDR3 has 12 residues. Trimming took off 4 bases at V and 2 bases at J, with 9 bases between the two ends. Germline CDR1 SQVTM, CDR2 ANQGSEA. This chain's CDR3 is CSVADKAYEQYF. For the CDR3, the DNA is TGCAGCGTTGCGGACAAGGCCTACGAGCAGTACTTC.

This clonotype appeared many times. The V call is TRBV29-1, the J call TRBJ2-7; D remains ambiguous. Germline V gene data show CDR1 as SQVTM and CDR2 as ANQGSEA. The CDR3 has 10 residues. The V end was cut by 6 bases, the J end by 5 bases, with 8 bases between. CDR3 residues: CSVERDEQYF. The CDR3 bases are TGCAGCGTGGAGAGAGACGAGCAGTACTTC.

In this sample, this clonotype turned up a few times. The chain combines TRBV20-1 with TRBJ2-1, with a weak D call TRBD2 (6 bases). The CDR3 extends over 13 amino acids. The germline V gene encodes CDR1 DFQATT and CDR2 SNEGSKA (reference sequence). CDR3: CTWVGGTYNEQFF. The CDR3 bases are TGCACGTGGGTGGGCGGGACTTACAATGAGCAGTTCTTC.

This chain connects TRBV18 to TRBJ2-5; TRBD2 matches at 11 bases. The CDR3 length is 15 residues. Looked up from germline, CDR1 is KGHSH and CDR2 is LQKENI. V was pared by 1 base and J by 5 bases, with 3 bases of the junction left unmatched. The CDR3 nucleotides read TGTGCCAGCTCACCACTGGCTAGCGGGAGGGAGACCCAGTACTTC. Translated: CASSPLASGRETQYF. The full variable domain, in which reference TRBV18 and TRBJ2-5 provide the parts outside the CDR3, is NAGVMQNPRHLVRRRGQEARLRCSPMKGHSHVYWYRQLPEEGLKFMVYLQKENIIDESGMPKERFSAEFPKEGPSILRIQQVVRGDSAAYFCASSPLASGRETQYFGPGTRLLVL.

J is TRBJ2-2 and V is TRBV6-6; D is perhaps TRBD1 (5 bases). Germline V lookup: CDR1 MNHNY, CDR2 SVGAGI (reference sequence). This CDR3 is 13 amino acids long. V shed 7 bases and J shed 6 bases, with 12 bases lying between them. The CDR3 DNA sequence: TGTGCCAGCACCCCCTGGGGCTCCGGGGAGCTGTTTTTT. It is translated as CASTPWGSGELFF.

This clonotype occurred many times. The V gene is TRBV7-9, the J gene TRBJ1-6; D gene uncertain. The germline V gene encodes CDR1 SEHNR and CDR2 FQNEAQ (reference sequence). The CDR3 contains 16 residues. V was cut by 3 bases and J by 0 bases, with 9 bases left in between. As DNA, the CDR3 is TGTGCCAGCAGCTTTCAGGCGAGCTCCTATAATTCACCCCTCCACTTT. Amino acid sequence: CASSFQASSYNSPLHF.

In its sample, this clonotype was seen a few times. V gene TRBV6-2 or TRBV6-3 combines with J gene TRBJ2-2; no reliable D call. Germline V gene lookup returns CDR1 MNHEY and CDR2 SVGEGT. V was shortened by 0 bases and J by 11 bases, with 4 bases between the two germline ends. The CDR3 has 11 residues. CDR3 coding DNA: TGTGCCAGCAGTTACTCGATCGAGCTGTTTTTT. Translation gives CASSYSIELFF.

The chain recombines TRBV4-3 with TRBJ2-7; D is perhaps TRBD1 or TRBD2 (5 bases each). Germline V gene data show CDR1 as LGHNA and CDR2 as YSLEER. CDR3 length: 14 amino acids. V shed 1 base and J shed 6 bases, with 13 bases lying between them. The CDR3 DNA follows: TGCGCCAGCAGCCAAGTAGCCGGGACGGGCGAGCAGTACTTC. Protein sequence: CASSQVAGTGEQYF.

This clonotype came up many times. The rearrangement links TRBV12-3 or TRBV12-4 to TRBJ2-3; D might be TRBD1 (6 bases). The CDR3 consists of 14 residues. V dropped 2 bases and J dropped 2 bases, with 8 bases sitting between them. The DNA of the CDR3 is TGTGCCAGCAGTTTAACAGGGACCACAGATACGCAGTATTTT. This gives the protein CASSLTGTTDTQYF.

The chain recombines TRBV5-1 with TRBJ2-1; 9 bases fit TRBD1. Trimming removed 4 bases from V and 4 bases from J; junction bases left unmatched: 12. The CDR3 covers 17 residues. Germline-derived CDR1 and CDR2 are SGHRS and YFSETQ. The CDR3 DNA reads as TGCGCCAGCAGCAGAGGAACAGGGGGCGGTTTTTACAATGAGCAGTTCTTC. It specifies CASSRGTGGGFYNEQFF.

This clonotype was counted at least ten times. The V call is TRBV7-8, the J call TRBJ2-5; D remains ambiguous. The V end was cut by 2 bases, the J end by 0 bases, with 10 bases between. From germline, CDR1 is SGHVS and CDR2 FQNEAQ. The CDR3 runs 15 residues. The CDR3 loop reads CASSLKGWNQETQYF. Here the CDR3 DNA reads TGTGCCAGCAGCTTAAAAGGGTGGAACCAAGAGACCCAGTACTTC.

The CDR3 DNA is TGTGCCACCTCGGTCAATCACCTCGCATACGAGCAGTACTTC. This gives the protein CATSVNHLAYEQYF. The rearrangement uses TRBV15 and TRBJ2-7; no clear D. This CDR3 comprises 14 residues. V dropped 8 bases and J dropped 4 bases, with 18 bases sitting between them. CDR1 and CDR2 (germline): LNHNV, YYDKDF (reference sequence). Full variable domain (missing parts from reference TRBV15 and TRBJ2-7): DAMVIQNPRYQVTQFGKPVTLSCSQTLNHNVMYWYQQKSSQAPKLLFHYYDKDFNNEADTPDNFQSRRPNTSFCFLDIRSPGLGDTAMYLCATSVNHLAYEQYFGPGTRLTVT.

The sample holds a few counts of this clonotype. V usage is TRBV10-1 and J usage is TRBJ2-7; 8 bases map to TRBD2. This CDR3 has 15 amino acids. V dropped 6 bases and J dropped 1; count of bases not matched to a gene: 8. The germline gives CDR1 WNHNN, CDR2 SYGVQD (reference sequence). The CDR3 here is CASSQSGRESYEQYF. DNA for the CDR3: TGCGCCAGCAGCCAAAGCGGGAGAGAATCCTACGAGCAGTACTTC.

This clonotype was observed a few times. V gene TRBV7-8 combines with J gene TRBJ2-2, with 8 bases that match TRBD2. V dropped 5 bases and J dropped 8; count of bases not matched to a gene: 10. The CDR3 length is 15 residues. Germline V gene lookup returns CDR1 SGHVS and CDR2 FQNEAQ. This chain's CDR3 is CASSGGAGAAGELFF. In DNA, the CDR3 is TGTGCCAGCAGCGGGGGAGCGGGAGCGGCGGGGGAGCTGTTTTTT.

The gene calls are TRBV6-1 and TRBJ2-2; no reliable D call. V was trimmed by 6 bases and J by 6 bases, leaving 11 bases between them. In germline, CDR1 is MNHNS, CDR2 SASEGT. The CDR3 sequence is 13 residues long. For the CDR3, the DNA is TGTGCCAGCAGGCGCGTTATATCCGGGGAGCTGTTTTTT. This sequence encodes CASRRVISGELFF.

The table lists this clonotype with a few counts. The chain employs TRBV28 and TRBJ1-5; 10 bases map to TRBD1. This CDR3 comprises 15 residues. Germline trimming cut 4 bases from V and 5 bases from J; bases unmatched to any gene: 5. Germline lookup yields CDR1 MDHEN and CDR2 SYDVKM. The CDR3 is CASSSGTGDYQPQHF. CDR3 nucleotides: TGTGCCAGCAGTTCCGGGACAGGGGATTATCAGCCCCAGCATTTT. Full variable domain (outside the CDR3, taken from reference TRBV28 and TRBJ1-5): DVKVTQSSRYLVKRTGEKVFLECVQDMDHENMFWYRQDPGLGLRLIYFSYDVKMKEKGDIPEGYSVSREKKERFSLILESASTNQTSMYLCASSSGTGDYQPQHFGDGTRLSIL.

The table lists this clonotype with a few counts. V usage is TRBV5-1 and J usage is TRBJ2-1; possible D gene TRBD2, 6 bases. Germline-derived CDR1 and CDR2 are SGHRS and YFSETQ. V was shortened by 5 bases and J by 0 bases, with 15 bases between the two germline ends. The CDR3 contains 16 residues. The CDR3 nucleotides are TGCGCCAGCAGGGTAACTAGCTTAAGCTCCTACAATGAGCAGTTCTTC. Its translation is CASRVTSLSSYNEQFF. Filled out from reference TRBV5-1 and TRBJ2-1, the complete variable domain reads KAGVTQTPRYLIKTRGQQVTLSCSPISGHRSVSWYQQTPGQGLQFLFEYFSETQRNKGNFPGRFSGRQFSNSRSEMNVSTLELGDSALYLCASRVTSLSSYNEQFFGPGTRLTVL.

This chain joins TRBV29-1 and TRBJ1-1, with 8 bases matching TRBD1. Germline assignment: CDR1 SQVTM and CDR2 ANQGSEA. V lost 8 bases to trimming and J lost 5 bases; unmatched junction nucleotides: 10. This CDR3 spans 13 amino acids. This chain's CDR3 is CSTRTGLRTEAFF. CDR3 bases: TGCAGCACCAGGACAGGGTTGAGGACTGAAGCTTTCTTT.

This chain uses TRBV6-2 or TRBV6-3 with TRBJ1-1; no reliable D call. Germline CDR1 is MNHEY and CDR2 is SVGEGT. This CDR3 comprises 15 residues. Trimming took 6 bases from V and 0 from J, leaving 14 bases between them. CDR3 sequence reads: CASSPAPGLNTEAFF. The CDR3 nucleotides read TGTGCCAGCAGCCCCGCACCGGGGTTGAACACTGAAGCTTTCTTT.

The CDR3 protein is CATALGGAFTQETQYF. The CDR3 region has the DNA TGTGCCACCGCTCTGGGGGGGGCCTTTACTCAAGAGACCCAGTACTTC. The chain combines TRBV28 with TRBJ2-5, with D maybe TRBD2 (7 bases). The CDR3 is 16 residues long. Germline-derived CDR1 and CDR2 are MDHEN and SYDVKM. The V and J ends lost 10 bases and 2 bases respectively, with 23 bases between them.

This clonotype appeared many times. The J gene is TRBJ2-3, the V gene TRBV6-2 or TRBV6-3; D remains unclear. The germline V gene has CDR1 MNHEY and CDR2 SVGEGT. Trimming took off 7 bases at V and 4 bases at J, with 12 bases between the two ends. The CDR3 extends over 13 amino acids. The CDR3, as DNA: TGTGCCAGCAACCTCATGGGTTCAGATACGCAGTATTTT. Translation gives CASNLMGSDTQYF.